This TCR beta chain was retrieved from a study of blood T cell repertoires in COVID-19. The repertoire was sequenced with immunoSEQ multiplex PCR; TCRdb's copy has only in-frame clones and lacks some. The sample has approximately 250,000 clones; 86% are singletons. The clonotype originates from a woman aged 80 or older with COVID-19, enrolled during active disease. The sequenced material came from peripheral blood.

CDR3 amino acids: CASSEALLGTGVERQEKLFF. In nucleotides, the CDR3 is TGTGCCAGCAGTGAAGCCCTCCTAGGGACAGGGGTCGAAAGACAGGAAAAACTGTTTTTT. The rearrangement joins TRBV6-1 to TRBJ1-4; the match to TRBD1 covers 10 bases. CDR3 length: 20 residues. CDR1 and CDR2 (germline): MNHNS, SASEGT. The J segment lost 8 bases and the V segment lost 0 bases, leaving 18 bases of the junction unmatched.